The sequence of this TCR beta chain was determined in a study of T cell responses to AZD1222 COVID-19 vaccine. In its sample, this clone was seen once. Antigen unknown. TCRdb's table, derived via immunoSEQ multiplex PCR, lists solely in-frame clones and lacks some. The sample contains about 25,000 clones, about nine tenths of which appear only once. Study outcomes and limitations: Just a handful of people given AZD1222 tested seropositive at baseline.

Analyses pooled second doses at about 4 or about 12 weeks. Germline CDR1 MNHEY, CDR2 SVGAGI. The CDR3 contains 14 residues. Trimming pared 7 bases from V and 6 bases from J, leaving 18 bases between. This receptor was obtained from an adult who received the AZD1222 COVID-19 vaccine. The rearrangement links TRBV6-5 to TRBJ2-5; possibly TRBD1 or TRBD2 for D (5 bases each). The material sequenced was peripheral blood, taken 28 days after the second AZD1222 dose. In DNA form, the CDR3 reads TGTGCCAGCACTCCAAATGGGGGTGGGCAGACCCAGTACTTC. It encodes CASTPNGGGQTQYF.